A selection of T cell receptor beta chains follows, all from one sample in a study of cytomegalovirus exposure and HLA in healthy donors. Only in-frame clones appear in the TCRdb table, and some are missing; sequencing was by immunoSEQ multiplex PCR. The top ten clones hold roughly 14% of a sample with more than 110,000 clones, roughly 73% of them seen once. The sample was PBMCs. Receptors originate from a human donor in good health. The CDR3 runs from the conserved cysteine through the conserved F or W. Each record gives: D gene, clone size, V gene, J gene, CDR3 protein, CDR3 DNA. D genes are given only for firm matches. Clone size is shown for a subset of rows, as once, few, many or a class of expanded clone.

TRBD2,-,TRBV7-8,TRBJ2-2,CASSLGAGEYTGELFF,TGTGCCAGCAGCTTAGGGGCGGGAGAGTACACCGGGGAGCTGTTTTTT
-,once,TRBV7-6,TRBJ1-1,CASSSGGMNTEAFF,TGTGCCAGCAGCTCAGGAGGGATGAACACTGAAGCTTTCTTT
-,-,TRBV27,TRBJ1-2,CASSLYKDSFYGYTF,TGTGCCAGCAGTTTATATAAGGACTCTTTCTATGGCTACACCTTC
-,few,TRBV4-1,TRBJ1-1,CASSQERGGGTEAFF,TGCGCCAGCAGCCAAGAACGTGGGGGAGGCACTGAAGCTTTCTTT
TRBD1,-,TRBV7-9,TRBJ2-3,CASSTRDRGPDTQYF,TGTGCCAGCAGCACAAGGGACAGGGGCCCAGATACGCAGTATTTT
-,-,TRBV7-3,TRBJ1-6,CASSLRGGNSPLHF,TGTGCCAGCAGCTTAAGGGGGGGGAATTCACCCCTCCACTTT
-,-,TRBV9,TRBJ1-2,CASSVGGTNYGYTF,TGTGCCAGCAGCGTAGGAGGAACTAACTATGGCTACACCTTC
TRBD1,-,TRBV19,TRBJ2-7,CASSPGGQGAIYEQYF,TGTGCCAGTAGCCCGGGGGGACAGGGGGCGATCTACGAGCAGTACTTC
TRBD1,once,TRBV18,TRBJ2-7,CASSPWDRDAEQYF,TGTGCCAGCTCACCGTGGGACAGGGACGCCGAGCAGTACTTC
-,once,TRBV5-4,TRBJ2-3,CASSLLDVDTQYF,TGTGCCAGCAGCTTGCTAGACGTAGATACGCAGTATTTT
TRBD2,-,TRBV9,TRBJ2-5,CASSLAGGHLETQYF,TGTGCCAGCAGCTTAGCGGGGGGGCATTTAGAGACCCAGTACTTC
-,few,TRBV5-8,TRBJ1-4,CASSSRNGKKLFF,TGTGCCAGCAGCTCAAGAAACGGGAAGAAACTGTTTTTT
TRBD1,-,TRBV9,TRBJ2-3,CASSVGTGSSTDTQYF,TGTGCCAGCAGCGTGGGGACAGGGTCTAGCACAGATACGCAGTATTTT
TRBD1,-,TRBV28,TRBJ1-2,CASNYDRVDGYTF,TGTGCCAGCAACTATGACAGGGTGGATGGCTACACCTTC
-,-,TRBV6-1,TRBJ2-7,CASSPTGGGLEQYF,TGTGCCAGCAGTCCTACAGGGGGGGGCCTTGAGCAGTACTTC
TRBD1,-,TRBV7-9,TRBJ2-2,CASSFTGVYTGELFF,TGTGCCAGCAGCTTTACAGGGGTCTACACCGGGGAGCTGTTTTTT